The T cell receptor beta chain described here comes from a study of regulatory T cells in long-lasting Graves disease (dated by TCRdb to the early 2020s). Regarding the complete study: Newly diagnosed Graves' disease patients had taken antithyroid drugs for less than 3 months. Peripheral blood TCR sequencing and RNA sequencing compared persistent Graves' disease patients with newly diagnosed Graves' disease patients. The study was registered as a clinical trial and conducted in China. TCR sequencing covered roughly 13 persistent and approximately 20 newly diagnosed Graves' disease patients, 33 samples in total.

This clonotype was counted many times. What antigen it recognizes has not been identified. Base-call qualities are not available, and no considerably larger clone is one nucleotide away. Its CDR3 holds 15 amino acids, cysteine through phenylalanine. Only the CDR3 portion is preserved as DNA: 45 bases, with reading frame beginning at the first base. Via the germline V gene, CDR1 is SGHTA and CDR2 FQGNSA. V is trimmed back by 5 bases and J by 2 bases, and the junction contains 3 bases that no gene match accounts for. What the time point label conveys for this sample: newly diagnosed GD, antithyroid drugs for less than 3 months. For both TCR sequencing and RNA sequencing, RNA was extracted from PBMCs using TRIzol. The diagnosis of Graves' disease was made according to American Thyroid Association guidelines. The patients came from an endocrinology department in Xi'an, China. Each patient gave 7.5 to 10 milliliters of peripheral blood, collected in an EDTA anticoagulant tube. Ficoll Paque Plus density gradient separation was used to isolate PBMCs, and no additional T cell sorting was done. RNA quality was checked with an Agilent 2100 Bioanalyzer and agarose gel, and concentration with a NanoDrop 2000.

Paper-wide results and their limitations: Persistent patients shared more public clonotypes among themselves (2,741) than newly diagnosed patients did (roughly 910). Sequencing and analysis were limited to the TCR beta chain. TRBV28, TRBJ1-2 and TRBJ2-5 were preferentially used in persistent disease, while TRBV20-1 and TRBJ2-1 were favored in newly diagnosed disease. Only peripheral blood was studied, because thyroid tissue, the primary lesion, was inaccessible. The authors acknowledged the small sample size as a limitation that may reduce accuracy. Lower TCR Shannon entropy and fewer highly expanded clones were observed in persistent Graves' disease patients than in newly diagnosed patients, which suggested clonal expansion.

Libraries were built with multiplex PCR. This sample was sequenced with an Illumina HiSeq 4000. To build TCR beta libraries, CDR3 regions were amplified by Arm-PCR using iRepertoire HTBI primers. PCR products were gel purified before sequencing. Under the source paper's analysis protocol: Gene usage analysis of CDR3 amino acid clonotypes used the 55 to 80 TRBV and 14 to 15 TRBJ segments found across samples. Filtered high-quality paired reads were merged into contigs using COPE and FqMerger. BLAST was used to align contigs to IMGT TRBV, TRBD and TRBJ reference genes, and CDR3 was defined according to IMGT. Clonotypes above 0.1% frequency were classified as highly expanded clones. Shannon entropy served as the measure of repertoire diversity, while the Gini coefficient captured V-J evenness. Public clonotypes were defined as clonotypes shared by more than one individual. TCRdb reworked the public reads: Q25 trimming with fastp, MiXCR clone assembly, productive beta chains retained. Rows are unified per CDR3 protein, each entry keeping the most common DNA and genes. The V and J calls, along with clone size, are taken from TCRdb and not from the paper's own processing. Here the sample has hundreds of thousands of distinct CDR3 sequences; approximately 15% occur a single time. The ten top clones hold about 32% of the sample.

The sample was also reused in another study, on T cells in Graves' hyperthyroidism and ophthalmopathy. Looking at the second paper: Stable Graves' hyperthyroidism was defined as the absence of progression to ophthalmopathy over 18 months of follow-up. Hyperthyroidism patients were newly diagnosed, had a disease duration of under 2 months, and were aged 18 to 65 years. Patients with uncontrolled infections, other autoimmune diseases, pregnancy or lactation were excluded. Clinical symptoms, serum thyroxine and TRAb, thyroid ultrasound, and orbital computed tomography formed the basis for the diagnoses. For the first round of RT-PCR on the TCR CDR3, the HTBI primer set was used together with the Qiagen OneStep RT-PCR kit. Blood samples also contained most of the expanded thyroid clonotypes (frequency above 0.001), which suggests that blood repertoires may reflect thyroid immune responses. A 13 V-J signature model separated ophthalmopathy from stable hyperthyroidism, with approximately 87% sensitivity and about 81% specificity in cross-validation and 80%/75% in testing. In validation, progression to ophthalmopathy was predicted by the model with 70% to 71% sensitivity and 72.22% specificity, a median of about 6.8 months before onset. To identify distinguishing TCR V-J signatures, a discovery cohort of around 98 patients was used, comprising fewer than 45 with Graves' ophthalmopathy and around 57 with stable Graves' hyperthyroidism. Prospective prediction of ophthalmopathy was tested in an independent validation cohort consisting of some 20 hyperthyroidism patients and more than 15 patients who later progressed to ophthalmopathy. The 85 to 100 discovery patients were divided at random into training and test sets in a 7:3 ratio. The study also compared thyroid tissue and blood T-cell repertoires from 6 or 7 Graves' hyperthyroidism patients. Once sampling was done, hyperthyroidism patients were given methimazole at a starting dose of 30 mg daily, whereas ophthalmopathy patients were given high-dose intravenous methylprednisolone. A second multiplex PCR round built the libraries, followed by size selection and purification. Paired-end sequencing of the libraries was performed with 100 bp reads on an Illumina HiSeq2000. SOAPnuke was used to process the raw data, with reads discarded if the reads contained adapters or uncalled bases, had a mean Phred below 15, or lacked an exact constant-primer or identifier match. COPE v1.2.5 was used to merge high-quality paired reads, and clonotypes were defined as unique nucleotide sequences. MiTCR v1.1 was used to align the clonotypes against IMGT TRBV, TRBD and TRBJ reference segments. Analysis was restricted to V-J combinations with a frequency above 0.0001, which covered roughly 99% of repertoires. A TCS score was defined as the ratio of F50 (clonal expansion) to E x V (chaos), with BLOSUM62-based TCRdist applied between CDR3 peptides within each V-J. Welch's t-statistics and random forest reduced some 510 V-J features to some 14, which were used in a naive Bayes classifier (R e1071). No statistical method was used to fix the sample size in advance, and group allocation was not hidden from the investigators. According to the paper, TCR Vbeta CDR3 sequencing was carried out on approximately 140 peripheral blood samples, which came from more than 40 ophthalmopathy, fewer than 80 hyperthyroidism and approximately 17 progressor patients.

The receptor comes from a man aged 40-55 years with Graves disease. Donor details come from another sample of the same person, matched by shared clones. The sample consisted of peripheral blood mononuclear cells (PBMCs), taken at new diagnosis, from a patient treated with antithyroid drugs. Rearrangement joined TRBV7-2 to TRBJ2-4, with 10 bases matching TRBD2. The nucleotides read TGTGCCAGCAGCGCTAGCGGGGGCCCCAAAAACATTCAGTACTTC. Translated, it reads CASSASGGPKNIQYF.